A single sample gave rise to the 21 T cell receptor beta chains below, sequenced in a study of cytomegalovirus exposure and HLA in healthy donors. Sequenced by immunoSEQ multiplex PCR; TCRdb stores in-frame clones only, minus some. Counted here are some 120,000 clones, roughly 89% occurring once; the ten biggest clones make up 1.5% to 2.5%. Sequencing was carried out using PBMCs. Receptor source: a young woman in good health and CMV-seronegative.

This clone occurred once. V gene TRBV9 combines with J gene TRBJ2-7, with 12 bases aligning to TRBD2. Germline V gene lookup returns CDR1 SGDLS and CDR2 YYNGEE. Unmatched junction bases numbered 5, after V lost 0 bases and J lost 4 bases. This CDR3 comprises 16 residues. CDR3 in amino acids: CASSVGLAGVGYEQYF. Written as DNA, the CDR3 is TGTGCCAGCAGCGTAGGACTAGCGGGAGTTGGGTACGAGCAGTACTTC.

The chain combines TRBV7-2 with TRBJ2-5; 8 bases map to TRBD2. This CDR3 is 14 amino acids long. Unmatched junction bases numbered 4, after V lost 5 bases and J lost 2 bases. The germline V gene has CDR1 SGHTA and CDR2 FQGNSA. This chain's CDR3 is CASSPAGVQETQYF. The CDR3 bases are TGTGCCAGCAGCCCAGCGGGAGTACAAGAGACCCAGTACTTC.

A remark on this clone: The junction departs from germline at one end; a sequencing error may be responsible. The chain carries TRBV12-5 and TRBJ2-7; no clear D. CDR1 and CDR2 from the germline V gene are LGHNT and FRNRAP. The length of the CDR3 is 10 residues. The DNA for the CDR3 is TGTGCTAGTGCAGCAGAGGTTACGGACTTC. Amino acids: CASAAEVTDF. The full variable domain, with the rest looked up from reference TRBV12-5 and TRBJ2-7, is DARVTQTPRHKVTEMGQEVTMRCQPILGHNTVFWYRQTMMQGLELLAYFRNRAPLDDSGMPKDRFSAEMPDATLATLKIQPSEPRDSAVYFCASAAEVTDFGPGTRLTVT.

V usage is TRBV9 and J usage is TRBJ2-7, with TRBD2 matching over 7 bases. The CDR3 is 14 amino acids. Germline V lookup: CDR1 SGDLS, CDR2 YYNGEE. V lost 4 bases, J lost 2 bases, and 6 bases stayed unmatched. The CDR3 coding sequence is TGTGCCAGCAGCCCATGGCTAGCGGCCTACGAGCAGTACTTC. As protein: CASSPWLAAYEQYF.

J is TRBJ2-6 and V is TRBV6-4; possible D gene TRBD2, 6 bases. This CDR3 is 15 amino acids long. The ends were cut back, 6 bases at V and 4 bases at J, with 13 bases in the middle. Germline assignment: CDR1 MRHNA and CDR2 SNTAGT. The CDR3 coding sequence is TGTGCCAGCAGCCCGGGGAGGAACGGGGCCAACGTCCTGACTTTC. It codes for CASSPGRNGANVLTF.

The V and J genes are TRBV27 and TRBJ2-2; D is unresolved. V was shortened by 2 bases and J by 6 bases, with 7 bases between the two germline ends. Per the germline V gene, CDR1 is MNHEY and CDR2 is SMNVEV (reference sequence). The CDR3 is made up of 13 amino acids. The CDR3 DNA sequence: TGTGCCAGCAGTTTAGAGTTGGCCGGGGAGCTGTTTTTT. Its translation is CASSLELAGELFF.

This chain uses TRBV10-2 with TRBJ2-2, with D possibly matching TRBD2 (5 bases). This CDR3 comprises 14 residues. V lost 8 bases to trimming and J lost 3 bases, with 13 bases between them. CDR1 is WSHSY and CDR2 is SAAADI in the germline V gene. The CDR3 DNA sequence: TGCGCCAGCCGCCCGAGGGTGGACACCGGGGAGCTGTTTTTT. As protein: CASRPRVDTGELFF.

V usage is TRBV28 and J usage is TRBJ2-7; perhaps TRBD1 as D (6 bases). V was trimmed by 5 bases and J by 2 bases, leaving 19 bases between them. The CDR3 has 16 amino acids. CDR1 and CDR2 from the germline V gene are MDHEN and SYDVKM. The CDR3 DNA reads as TGTGCCAGCAGTCCCGGACAGTCCCTATTAACCTACGAGCAGTACTTC. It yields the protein CASSPGQSLLTYEQYF.

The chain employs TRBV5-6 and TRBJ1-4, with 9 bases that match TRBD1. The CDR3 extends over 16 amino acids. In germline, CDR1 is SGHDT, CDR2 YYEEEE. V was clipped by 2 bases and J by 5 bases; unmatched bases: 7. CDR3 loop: CASSFYAGTGNEKLFF. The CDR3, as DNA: TGTGCCAGCAGCTTCTACGCCGGGACAGGGAATGAAAAACTGTTTTTT.

The CDR3 DNA follows: TGTGCCAGCAGCTTAGGCGGACTAGCGGAGAACAATGAGCAGTTCTTC. It is translated as CASSLGGLAENNEQFF. The chain combines TRBV11-1 with TRBJ2-1; 10 nucleotides line up with TRBD2. Germline loops: CDR1 SGHAT, CDR2 FQDESV (reference sequence). The trim removed 1 base at V and 5 bases at J, leaving 5 bases unmatched. This CDR3 comprises 16 residues.

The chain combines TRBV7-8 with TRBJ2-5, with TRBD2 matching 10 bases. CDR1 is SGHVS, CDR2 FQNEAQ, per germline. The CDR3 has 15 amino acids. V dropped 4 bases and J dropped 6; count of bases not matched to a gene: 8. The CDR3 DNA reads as TGTGCCAGCAGCTCCAGCGGGAGGGCCCGGAAGACCCAGTACTTC. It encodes CASSSSGRARKTQYF. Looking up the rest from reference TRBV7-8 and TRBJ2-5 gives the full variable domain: GAGVSQSPRYKVAKRGQDVALRCDPISGHVSLFWYQQALGQGPEFLTYFQNEAQLDKSGLPSDRFFAERPEGSVSTLKIQRTQQEDSAVYLCASSSSGRARKTQYFGPGTRLLVL.

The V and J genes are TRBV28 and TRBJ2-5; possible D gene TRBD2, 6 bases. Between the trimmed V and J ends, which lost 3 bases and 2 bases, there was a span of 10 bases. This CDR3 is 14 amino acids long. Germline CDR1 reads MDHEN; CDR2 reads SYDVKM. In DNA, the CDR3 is TGTGCCAGCAGTTTGGGGGGAGGACAAGAGACCCAGTACTTC. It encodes CASSLGGGQETQYF.

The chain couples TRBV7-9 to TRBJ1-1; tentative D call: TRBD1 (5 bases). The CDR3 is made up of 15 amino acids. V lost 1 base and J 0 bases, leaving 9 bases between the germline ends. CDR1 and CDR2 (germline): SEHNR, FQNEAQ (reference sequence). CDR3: CASSLGPGMNTEAFF. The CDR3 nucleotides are TGTGCCAGCAGCTTAGGACCAGGGATGAACACTGAAGCTTTCTTT.

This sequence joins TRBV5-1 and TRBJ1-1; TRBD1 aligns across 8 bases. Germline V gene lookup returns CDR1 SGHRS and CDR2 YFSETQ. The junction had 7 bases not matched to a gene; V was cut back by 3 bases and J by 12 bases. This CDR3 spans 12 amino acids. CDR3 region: CASSSDRVGPFF. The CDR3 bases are TGCGCCAGCAGCTCGGACAGGGTTGGTCCTTTCTTT.

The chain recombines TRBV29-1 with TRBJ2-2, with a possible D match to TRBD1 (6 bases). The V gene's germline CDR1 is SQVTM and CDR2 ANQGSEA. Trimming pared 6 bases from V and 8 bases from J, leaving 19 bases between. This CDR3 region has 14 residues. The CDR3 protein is CSVRGSRESGELFF. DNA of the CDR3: TGCAGCGTGAGGGGGAGTAGGGAATCAGGGGAGCTGTTTTTT.

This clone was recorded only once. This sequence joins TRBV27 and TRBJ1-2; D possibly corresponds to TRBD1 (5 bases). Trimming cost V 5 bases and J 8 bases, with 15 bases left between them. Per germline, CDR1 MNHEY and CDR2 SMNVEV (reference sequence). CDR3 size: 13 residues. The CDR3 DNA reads TGTGCCAGCAGTCTACAGGCGGGAGGAGGCTACACCTTC. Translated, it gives CASSLQAGGGYTF.

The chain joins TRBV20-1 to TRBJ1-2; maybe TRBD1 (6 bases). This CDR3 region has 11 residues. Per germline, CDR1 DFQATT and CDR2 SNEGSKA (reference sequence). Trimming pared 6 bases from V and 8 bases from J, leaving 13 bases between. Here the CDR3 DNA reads TGCAGTGCCACAACAGGGTGGGGCTACACCTTC. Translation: CSATTGWGYTF.

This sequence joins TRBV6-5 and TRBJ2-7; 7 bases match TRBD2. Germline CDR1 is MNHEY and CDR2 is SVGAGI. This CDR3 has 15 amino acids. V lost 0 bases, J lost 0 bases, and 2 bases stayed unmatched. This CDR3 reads CASSYSAGSSYEQYF. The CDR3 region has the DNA TGTGCCAGCAGTTACTCAGCGGGGAGCTCCTACGAGCAGTACTTC.

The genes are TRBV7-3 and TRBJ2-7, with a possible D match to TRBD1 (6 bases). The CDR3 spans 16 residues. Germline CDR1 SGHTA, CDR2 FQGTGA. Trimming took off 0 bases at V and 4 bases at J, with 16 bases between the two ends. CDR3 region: CASSLTPGHGNYEQYF. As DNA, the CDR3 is TGTGCCAGCAGCTTAACACCGGGACACGGAAATTACGAGCAGTACTTC.

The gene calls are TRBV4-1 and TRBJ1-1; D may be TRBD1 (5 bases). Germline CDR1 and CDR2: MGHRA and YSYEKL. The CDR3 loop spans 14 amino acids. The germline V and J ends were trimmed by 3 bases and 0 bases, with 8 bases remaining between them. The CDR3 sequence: CASSQRGVNTEAFF. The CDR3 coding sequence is TGCGCCAGCAGCCAGCGGGGGGTGAACACTGAAGCTTTCTTT.

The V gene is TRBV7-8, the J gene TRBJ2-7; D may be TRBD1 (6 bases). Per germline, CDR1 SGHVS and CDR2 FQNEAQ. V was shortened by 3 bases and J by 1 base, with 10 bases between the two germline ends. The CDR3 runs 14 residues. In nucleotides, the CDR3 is TGTGCCAGCAGCTTGGCTACAGGGTCCTACGAGCAGTACTTC. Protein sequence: CASSLATGSYEQYF.